This T cell receptor (beta chain) is drawn from a study of beta chain features in type 1 diabetes (dated by TCRdb to 2016 to 2019). For the wider study: No differences in mean age, gender distribution, total cell number or subset yield were found between patients and healthy donors. A total of some 110 million sorted cells were examined across all samples, and the number of cells per subset was strongly correlated with RNA yield. The study compared TCRB repertoires of sorted circulating CD4+ T cell subsets between recently diagnosed type 1 diabetes patients and matched healthy donors. Regulatory and stem cell-like memory subsets were isolated from only 8 patients and roughly 8 healthy donors, whereas naive and central memory subsets came from all 30 or so donors.

Each donor gave one peripheral blood draw, roughly 110 mL on average, collected into heparinised tubes. Naive, central memory, regulatory and stem cell-like memory CD4+ T cells were sorted on a BD FACSAria II using a panel including CD45RO, CCR7, CD25, CD127, CD95 and CD27. A purity above 95% was achieved for all sorted populations. PBMCs were isolated right away by Lymphoprep density gradient centrifugation and were stained directly, without culture. So that batch effects would be minimized, each experiment stained and sorted samples in pairs, pairing one healthy donor with one patient. All of the isolated RNA was reverse transcribed with the High Capacity cDNA Reverse Transcription Kit, so expressed TCRB transcripts were sequenced. Deep immunoSEQ sequencing was performed on naive, central memory and regulatory T cell samples, with an average of about 3.57 million total reads per sample. After sorted cells were lysed in RLT buffer, RNA was extracted with DNase-treated RNeasy Micro or Mini kits, with the choice depending on cell number. Each cell subset was processed on its own to prevent cross-contamination, while patient and healthy donor samples were processed together. Using the immunoSEQ multiplex PCR, TCRB sequences were amplified from cDNA into 87-bp fragments spanning the CDR3 region. The amplicons were sequenced using the Illumina HiSeq platform. The original methods were these. Synthetic template baselines were used to correct PCR bias computationally, reads within Hamming distance 2 were collapsed, and singletons that could not be merged were discarded. Reads were aligned against IMGT to assign V, D and J genes, CDR3 length and insertions or deletions at six rearrangement sites. Within each subset, clonotype counts were normalized to the number of sorted cells before true diversity and Gini coefficients were calculated with the tcR R package. Repertoire sharing was quantified using the overlap coefficient calculated on TCRB nucleotide sequences. Out-of-frame TCRB sequences from naive cells were analyzed to stand in for the pre-selection repertoire. TCRdb provides this immuneACCESS table in a form limited to in-frame rearrangements. Some clones are lacking; in checked studies, under half of them reflect an unresolved V gene, and why the rest are absent is not known. For V, J and clone size, that table is used; D and trimming come from the DNA. The sample has approximately 400,000 clones on record, more than 13% of them singletons. The ten largest clones add up to under 0.02% of the sample.

Overall study results and their limits: Because the HLA sub-analyses included only small numbers of individuals, any influence of HLA type on TCRB rearrangement was left unresolved. Naive, central memory and regulatory TCRB repertoires appeared to be more alike among patients than among healthy donors. At VDJ recombination sites, type 1 diabetes patients had fewer insertions and more deleted nucleotides, which implies abnormalities in thymic rearrangement. Because cDNA was sequenced instead of genomic DNA, activated cells with high expression could be over-represented, although the groups did not differ in activation or CD3 levels. Shorter templates might be favored by PCR, yet because patient and control samples were amplified and corrected together, any such skew would affect both groups equally. In all four CD4+ subsets, TCRB CDR3 length was moderately but significantly shorter in type 1 diabetes patients.

The germline V and J ends show losses of 6 bases and 0 bases respectively, and no gene match explains 4 bases of the junction. In the germline V gene, CDR1 corresponds to SNHLY and CDR2 to FYNNEI. The CDR3 runs 15 residues from the cysteine to the phenylalanine. Only CDR3 DNA remains: 45 bases, in frame from the first base. Comment on this clone: This receptor's antigen is unknown. One base away there is no much larger clone; base qualities are not given.

The sequence was obtained from a young woman in good health. The sequence joins TRBV2 to TRBJ1-5, with 8 bases matching TRBD1. Material for sequencing was naive CD4+ T cells from blood. Reading the label with the study, this specimen's cell subset or site is: true naive CD4+ T cells. The DNA is TGTGCCAGCAGCGGACAGGGCGATAGCAATCAGCCCCAGCATTTT. Its amino acids are CASSGQGDSNQPQHF.